Listed below are T cell receptor beta chains from one sample, sequenced in a study of cytomegalovirus exposure and HLA in healthy donors. TCRdb's table, derived via immunoSEQ multiplex PCR, lists solely in-frame clones and lacks some. This repertoire shows some 150,000 clones, 75% to 90% found once; its top ten account for more than 1.5%. The specimen was PBMCs. Receptors originate from a man in his forties or fifties in good health and CMV-seronegative. The CDR3 runs from the conserved cysteine through the conserved F or W. The D gene is left open where the match is weak.

TRBV2	TRBJ2-7	-	CASSDAGPYEQYF
TRBV18	TRBJ1-3	TRBD1	CASSLGQAGSGNTIYF
TRBV7-8	TRBJ1-5	-	CASSSPGYSNQPQHF
TRBV11-2	TRBJ2-1	-	CASTPDRIYNEQFF
TRBV7-9	TRBJ2-7	-	CASSYLGEVAYEQYF
TRBV5-8	TRBJ2-5	TRBD2	CASSSQRGGPETQYF
TRBV2	TRBJ1-1	-	CASKRLVTEAFF
TRBV18	TRBJ2-7	TRBD1	CASSPWTGHYEQYF
TRBV7-7	TRBJ2-1	TRBD2	CASSPNVAGGASNEQFF
TRBV9	TRBJ1-1	TRBD1	CASSAQQGSAEAFF
TRBV19	TRBJ2-7	TRBD2	CASSIEQRGKQYF
TRBV18	TRBJ1-1	TRBD1	CASSPQGADYSEAFF
TRBV5-1	TRBJ2-1	-	CASSAGANWEEQFF
TRBV27	TRBJ1-5	TRBD1	CASSLAGGGQPQHF
TRBV9	TRBJ2-5	TRBD2	CASSVGLAGAETQYF
TRBV11-1	TRBJ2-7	-	CASSPRHRYEQYF
TRBV2	TRBJ1-6	TRBD1	CASRNRGDNSPLHF
TRBV19	TRBJ2-5	-	CASSMSTTQETQYF
TRBV7-9	TRBJ2-2	TRBD1	CASSLQGGETGELFF
TRBV18	TRBJ2-7	TRBD2	CASSPGTSGRAKPHEQYF
TRBV7-8	TRBJ2-3	TRBD1	CASKDRFTDTQYF
TRBV4-2	TRBJ2-3	TRBD2	CASSQVRRGSRRDTQYF
TRBV7-3	TRBJ2-2	TRBD1	CASSTGTGYTGELFF
TRBV7-8	TRBJ2-1	TRBD2	CASSLGTSNEQFF
TRBV15	TRBJ2-7	-	CATSRDQKHPYEQYF
TRBV10-3	TRBJ2-1	TRBD2	CAISKGGSDYNEQFF
TRBV5-1	TRBJ2-7	TRBD1	CASSPSGLGQGNSYEQYF
TRBV7-2	TRBJ2-3	TRBD2	CASSSLLLAGSTDTQYF
TRBV18	TRBJ2-7	-	CASRGGASYEQYF
TRBV18	TRBJ2-4	-	CASSQQGAKNIQYF
TRBV7-2	TRBJ1-1	-	CASSQTGNTEAFF
TRBV7-9	TRBJ2-3	-	CASSLVRAGSTDTQYF
TRBV27	TRBJ2-5	-	CASSLSGPRFVLQETQYF
TRBV5-6	TRBJ1-5	-	CASSPGSSQPQHF
TRBV11-3	TRBJ2-2	TRBD2	CASSPGGGTGELFF
TRBV5-1	TRBJ2-7	TRBD1	CASSLNRGPSYEQYF
TRBV6-1	TRBJ2-1	TRBD2	CASKTSGIWDEQFF
TRBV7-2	TRBJ2-3	TRBD2	CASSLTSGRAVDTQYF
TRBV6-5	TRBJ2-7	TRBD1	CASSFGQGPHYEQYF
TRBV2	TRBJ2-3	-	CASREWADTQYF
TRBV19	TRBJ1-5	-	CASRATLGNQPQHF
TRBV7-9	TRBJ2-1	-	CSSSLAGANEQFF
TRBV28	TRBJ2-5	TRBD2	CASSTAARGDQETQYF
TRBV5-6	TRBJ1-5	-	CASSLVGSPNQPQHF
TRBV5-1	TRBJ2-1	-	CASSLYMGSSNEQFF
TRBV28	TRBJ1-5	-	CASGQWGGGSNQPQHF
TRBV5-6	TRBJ2-5	-	CASSLDSTPGETQYF
TRBV28	TRBJ2-1	TRBD2	CASSLRGSSYNEQFF
TRBV28	TRBJ1-4	-	CASSLTQLGNEKLFF
TRBV7-3	TRBJ2-3	-	CASSPTGMVTDTQYF
TRBV4-3	TRBJ1-1	-	CASSQDRGETEAFF
TRBV7-9	TRBJ1-2	TRBD1	CASSPQRETGNYGYTF
TRBV7-2	TRBJ2-3	TRBD2	CASSRNPSGGTLTDTQYF
TRBV7-9	TRBJ2-2	-	CASSSAGLNTGELFF
TRBV9	TRBJ1-4	TRBD1	CASSLGQTNEKLFF